This TCR beta chain is drawn from a study of T cell responses to AZD1222 COVID-19 vaccine. About this clone: Its target is not known.

Study-level results: Baseline serology detected seropositivity in only 5 or 6 AZD1222 recipients. Spike-specific TCR repertoires showed rising breadth and depth after two AZD1222 doses.

The germline V and J ends were trimmed by 5 bases and 6 bases, with 11 bases remaining between them. Germline V CDR1 and CDR2: LNHDA, SQIVND (reference sequence). This CDR3 spans 13 amino acids. Some clones are missing from TCRdb's copy, which holds only in-frame ones; the method was immunoSEQ multiplex PCR. The sample has about 84,000 clones, 80% to 90% seen once. The chain has TRBV19 and TRBJ1-5; D perhaps matches TRBD1 (6 bases). The clonotype originates from an adult who received the AZD1222 COVID-19 vaccine. The starting material was peripheral blood, obtained 28 days after the second AZD1222 dose. The CDR3 nucleotides are TGTGCCAGTAGTCCAGGGGTTGGTCAGCCCCAGCATTTT. It specifies CASSPGVGQPQHF.